This T cell receptor (beta chain) was captured in a study of blood T cell repertoires in COVID-19. Study information: There were acute and convalescent COVID-19 samples, and they came from the United States, Italy and Spain. The analysed material was cDNA or gDNA that came from T cells, B-cell-depleted T cells, or PBMCs.

The V end lost 6 bases, the J end lost 3 bases, and 12 bases lay between the germline ends. Germline CDR1 is MDHEN and CDR2 is SYDVKM. The CDR3 sequence is 13 residues long. Per the original methods: From reference gene primer amplification, estimates of nucleated cell counts were derived. Some clones are missing from TCRdb's copy, which holds only in-frame ones; the method was immunoSEQ multiplex PCR. The V and J calls and clone size are taken from that table; D and trimming were inferred from the DNA. The repertoire holds 100,000 to 150,000 clones, with about 83% as singletons. This clone occurred a few times.

The TCR sequence derives from a man at least 80 years old with active or convalescent COVID-19. The chain carries TRBV28 and TRBJ2-7, with D possibly TRBD1 on 5 matching bases. Sample: peripheral blood. As DNA, the CDR3 is TGTGCCAGCAGCCCTCTTGACAGCTACGAGCAGTACTTC. It translates to CASSPLDSYEQYF.